Listed below are T cell receptor beta chains from one sample, sequenced in a study of T cell responses to AZD1222 COVID-19 vaccine. Repertoires were generated with immunoSEQ multiplex PCR, while TCRdb's copy carries only in-frame clones and drops some. Among about 260,000 clones listed, 85% to 95% were seen once. The sequences come from peripheral blood, collected on day 0 of AZD1222 vaccination. These TCRs come from an adult in good health. Both conserved end residues are part of each CDR3. A D gene is named only where the DNA matches it firmly.

j_gene: TRBJ1-2; d_gene: NA; v_gene: TRBV10-2; CDR3aa: CASSEQTGRPGVGSYGYTF
j_gene: TRBJ2-2; d_gene: NA; v_gene: TRBV5-8; CDR3aa: CASSLTESNTGELFF
j_gene: TRBJ1-2; d_gene: NA; v_gene: TRBV28; CDR3aa: CASRGTGSRGGYTF
j_gene: TRBJ2-1; d_gene: NA; v_gene: TRBV15; CDR3aa: CATSRDSAGNEQFF
j_gene: TRBJ1-2; d_gene: NA; v_gene: TRBV18; CDR3aa: CASSPTDGGGYGYTF
j_gene: TRBJ1-3; d_gene: NA; v_gene: TRBV6-5; CDR3aa: CATSSGGTGNTIYF
j_gene: TRBJ1-1; d_gene: TRBD1; v_gene: TRBV5-4; CDR3aa: CASSKTGGFSEAFF
j_gene: TRBJ2-7; d_gene: NA; v_gene: TRBV15; CDR3aa: CATGHELGLRGEQYF
j_gene: TRBJ2-1; d_gene: TRBD2; v_gene: TRBV29-1; CDR3aa: CSVRGTSGGGEQFF
j_gene: TRBJ2-7; d_gene: NA; v_gene: TRBV11-2; CDR3aa: CASSWSTALGEQYF
j_gene: TRBJ1-4; d_gene: NA; v_gene: TRBV19; CDR3aa: CASTGGPEKLFF
j_gene: TRBJ2-7; d_gene: TRBD2; v_gene: TRBV5-4; CDR3aa: CASSLVGGGHYEQYF
j_gene: TRBJ1-5; d_gene: NA; v_gene: TRBV6-1; CDR3aa: CASSEAPGPQHF
j_gene: TRBJ1-6; d_gene: NA; v_gene: TRBV28; CDR3aa: CASTSQGGPLHF
j_gene: TRBJ2-3; d_gene: NA; v_gene: TRBV2; CDR3aa: CASSPLSDTQYF
j_gene: TRBJ1-6; d_gene: NA; v_gene: TRBV6-1; CDR3aa: CASSEQSPLHF
j_gene: TRBJ2-7; d_gene: NA; v_gene: TRBV11-2; CDR3aa: CASSSQEYEQYF
j_gene: TRBJ1-4; d_gene: NA; v_gene: TRBV11-3; CDR3aa: CATSLRRGNEKLFF
j_gene: TRBJ2-2; d_gene: NA; v_gene: TRBV2; CDR3aa: CASIGSTLNTGELFF
j_gene: TRBJ1-5; d_gene: NA; v_gene: TRBV6-2/TRBV6-3; CDR3aa: CASSLRGQPQHF
j_gene: TRBJ2-1; d_gene: NA; v_gene: TRBV5-1; CDR3aa: CASSLTDYNEQFF
j_gene: TRBJ1-5; d_gene: NA; v_gene: TRBV7-8; CDR3aa: CASSVSDNQPQHF
j_gene: TRBJ2-3; d_gene: NA; v_gene: TRBV28; CDR3aa: CASRGRDPYTQYF
j_gene: TRBJ2-5; d_gene: NA; v_gene: TRBV2; CDR3aa: CASDPRDKQETQYF
j_gene: TRBJ2-7; d_gene: NA; v_gene: TRBV10-3; CDR3aa: CAISEYRHEQYF
j_gene: TRBJ2-7; d_gene: NA; v_gene: TRBV27; CDR3aa: CASSSNPYEQYF
j_gene: TRBJ2-3; d_gene: NA; v_gene: TRBV19; CDR3aa: CASSIAKGGGTDTQYF
j_gene: TRBJ1-5; d_gene: NA; v_gene: TRBV25-1; CDR3aa: CASSDVGGNQPQHF
j_gene: TRBJ2-3; d_gene: TRBD2; v_gene: TRBV5-6; CDR3aa: CASRGAGLAGGITQYF
j_gene: TRBJ1-2; d_gene: NA; v_gene: TRBV7-3; CDR3aa: CASSLNRAGGGYTF
j_gene: TRBJ1-1; d_gene: TRBD1; v_gene: TRBV13; CDR3aa: CASSFTGDSEAFF
j_gene: TRBJ1-4; d_gene: NA; v_gene: TRBV28; CDR3aa: CASGGDTTVGKLFF
j_gene: TRBJ2-2; d_gene: NA; v_gene: TRBV27; CDR3aa: CASSLMAGNTGELFF
j_gene: TRBJ1-3; d_gene: TRBD1; v_gene: TRBV27; CDR3aa: CASSPGQGFRNTIYF
j_gene: TRBJ2-1; d_gene: NA; v_gene: TRBV10-2; CDR3aa: CASSGPPVGEQFF
j_gene: TRBJ2-4; d_gene: NA; v_gene: TRBV7-2; CDR3aa: CASSLMGLAKNIQYF
j_gene: TRBJ2-1; d_gene: NA; v_gene: TRBV4-3; CDR3aa: CASSQESVYNEQFF
j_gene: TRBJ2-5; d_gene: NA; v_gene: TRBV5-6; CDR3aa: CASSLGANPETQYF
j_gene: TRBJ1-6; d_gene: NA; v_gene: TRBV5-1; CDR3aa: CASSLGRGAGDSPLHF
j_gene: TRBJ1-1; d_gene: NA; v_gene: TRBV7-3; CDR3aa: CASSLTRGGGNTEAFF
j_gene: TRBJ2-5; d_gene: TRBD2; v_gene: TRBV28; CDR3aa: CASTIGRTSGRETQYF
j_gene: TRBJ1-5; d_gene: NA; v_gene: TRBV3-1/TRBV3-2; CDR3aa: CASSQDVRGPQHF
j_gene: TRBJ1-4; d_gene: TRBD1; v_gene: TRBV11-2; CDR3aa: CASSSGTGGREKLFF
j_gene: TRBJ2-5; d_gene: NA; v_gene: TRBV3-1/TRBV3-2; CDR3aa: CASSQRRQETQYF
j_gene: TRBJ2-3; d_gene: NA; v_gene: TRBV4-3; CDR3aa: CASSQDYDTDTQYF
j_gene: TRBJ2-7; d_gene: TRBD1; v_gene: TRBV7-9; CDR3aa: CASSLVTGGADEQYF
j_gene: TRBJ1-2; d_gene: NA; v_gene: TRBV2; CDR3aa: CASPIITANYGYTF
j_gene: TRBJ2-5; d_gene: NA; v_gene: TRBV3-1/TRBV3-2; CDR3aa: CASSRLDRAMETQYF
j_gene: TRBJ1-2; d_gene: NA; v_gene: TRBV28; CDR3aa: CASSLVGLGYTF
j_gene: TRBJ2-4; d_gene: NA; v_gene: TRBV4-1; CDR3aa: CASSQDWPGVDIQYF
j_gene: TRBJ1-4; d_gene: NA; v_gene: TRBV19; CDR3aa: CASSLQGVGRPEKLFF
j_gene: TRBJ1-3; d_gene: TRBD1; v_gene: TRBV7-9; CDR3aa: CASSGDRSSGNTIYF
j_gene: TRBJ2-3; d_gene: NA; v_gene: TRBV24-1; CDR3aa: CATSDPPPDTQYF
j_gene: TRBJ2-7; d_gene: NA; v_gene: TRBV4-2; CDR3aa: CASSQDRGRREQYF
j_gene: TRBJ2-5; d_gene: NA; v_gene: TRBV29-1; CDR3aa: CSVEKQTRETQYF